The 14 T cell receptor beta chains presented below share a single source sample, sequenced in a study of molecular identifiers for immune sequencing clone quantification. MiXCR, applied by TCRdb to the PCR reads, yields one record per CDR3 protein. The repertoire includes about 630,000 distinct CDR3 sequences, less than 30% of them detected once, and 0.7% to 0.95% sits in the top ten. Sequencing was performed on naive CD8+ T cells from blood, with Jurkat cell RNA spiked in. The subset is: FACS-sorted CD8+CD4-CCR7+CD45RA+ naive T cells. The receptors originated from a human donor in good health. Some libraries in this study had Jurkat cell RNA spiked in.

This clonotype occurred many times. The CDR3 nucleotides read TGCGCCAGCAGCCAAGACCGGGGATTCACCTACGAGCAGTACTTC. This gives the protein CASSQDRGFTYEQYF. The rearrangement uses TRBV4-3 and TRBJ2-7, with a weak D call TRBD2 (5 bases). The CDR3 consists of 15 residues. V lost 0 bases and J lost 2, with 11 bases in between. From germline, CDR1 is LGHNA and CDR2 YSLEER.

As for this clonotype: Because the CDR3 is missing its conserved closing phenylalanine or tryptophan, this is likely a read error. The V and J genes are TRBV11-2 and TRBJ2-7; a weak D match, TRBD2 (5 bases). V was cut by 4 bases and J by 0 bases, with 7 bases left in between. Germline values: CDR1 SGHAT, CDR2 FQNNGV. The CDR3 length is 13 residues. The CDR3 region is CASSSGNSYEQYI. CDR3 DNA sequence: TGTGCCAGCAGCTCCGGGAACTCCTACGAGCAGTACATC.

The chain's CDR3 is CASSQDPAQPPEAFF. CDR3 sequence (DNA): TGCGCCAGCAGCCAAGATCCCGCACAGCCCCCTGAAGCTTTCTTT. The V and J genes are TRBV4-3 and TRBJ1-1, with unresolved D. Trimming left V 0 bases short and J 6 bases short, with 14 bases between. The CDR3 extends over 15 amino acids. Germline V gene sequence: CDR1 LGHNA, CDR2 YSLEER.

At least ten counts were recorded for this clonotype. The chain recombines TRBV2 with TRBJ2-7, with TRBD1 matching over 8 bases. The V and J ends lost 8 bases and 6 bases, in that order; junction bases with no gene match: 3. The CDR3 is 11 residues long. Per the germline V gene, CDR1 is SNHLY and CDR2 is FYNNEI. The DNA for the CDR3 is TGTGCCAGCGGACAGGGTAGCGAGCAGTACTTC. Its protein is CASGQGSEQYF.

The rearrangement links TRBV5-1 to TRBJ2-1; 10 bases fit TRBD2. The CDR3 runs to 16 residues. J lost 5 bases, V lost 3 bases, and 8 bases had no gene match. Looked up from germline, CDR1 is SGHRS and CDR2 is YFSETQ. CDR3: CASSSAIAGGDNEQFF. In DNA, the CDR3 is TGCGCCAGCAGCTCAGCCATAGCGGGAGGAGACAATGAGCAGTTCTTC. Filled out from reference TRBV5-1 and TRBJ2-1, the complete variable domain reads KAGVTQTPRYLIKTRGQQVTLSCSPISGHRSVSWYQQTPGQGLQFLFEYFSETQRNKGNFPGRFSGRQFSNSRSEMNVSTLELGDSALYLCASSSAIAGGDNEQFFGPGTRLTVL.

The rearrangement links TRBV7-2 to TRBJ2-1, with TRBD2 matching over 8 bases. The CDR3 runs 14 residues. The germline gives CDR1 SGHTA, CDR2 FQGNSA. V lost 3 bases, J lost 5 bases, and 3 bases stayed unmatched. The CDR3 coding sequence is TGTGCCAGCAGCTTTGCCGGGGGGGACAATGAGCAGTTCTTC. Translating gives CASSFAGGDNEQFF.

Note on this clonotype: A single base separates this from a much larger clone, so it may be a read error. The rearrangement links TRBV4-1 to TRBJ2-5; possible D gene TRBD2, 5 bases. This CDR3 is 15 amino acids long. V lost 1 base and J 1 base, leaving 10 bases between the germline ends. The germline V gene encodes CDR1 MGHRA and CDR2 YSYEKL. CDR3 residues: CASSQVQAVQETQYF. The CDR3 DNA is TGCGCCAGCAGCCAAGTGCAAGCGGTCCAAGAGACCCAGTACTTC.

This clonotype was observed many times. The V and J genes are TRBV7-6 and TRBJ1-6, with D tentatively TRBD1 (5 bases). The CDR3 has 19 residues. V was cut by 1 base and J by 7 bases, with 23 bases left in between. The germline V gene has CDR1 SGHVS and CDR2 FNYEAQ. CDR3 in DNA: TGTGCCAGCAGCTTAGTGGCCAGTGACAGTCAGTTGCGGAATTCACCCCTCCACTTT. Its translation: CASSLVASDSQLRNSPLHF.

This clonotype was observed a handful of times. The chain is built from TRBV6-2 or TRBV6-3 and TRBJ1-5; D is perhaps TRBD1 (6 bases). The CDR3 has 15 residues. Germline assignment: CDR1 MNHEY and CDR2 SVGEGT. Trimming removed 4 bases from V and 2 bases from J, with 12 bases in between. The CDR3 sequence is CASSSGQLGNQPQHF. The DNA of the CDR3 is TGTGCCAGCAGTTCTGGACAGTTAGGCAATCAGCCCCAGCATTTT.

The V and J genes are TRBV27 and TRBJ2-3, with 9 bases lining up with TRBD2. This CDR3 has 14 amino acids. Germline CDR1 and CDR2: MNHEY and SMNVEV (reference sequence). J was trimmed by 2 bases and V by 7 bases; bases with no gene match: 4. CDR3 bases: TGTGCCAGCAACGCGGGAGGGCTCACAGATACGCAGTATTTT. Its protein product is CASNAGGLTDTQYF.

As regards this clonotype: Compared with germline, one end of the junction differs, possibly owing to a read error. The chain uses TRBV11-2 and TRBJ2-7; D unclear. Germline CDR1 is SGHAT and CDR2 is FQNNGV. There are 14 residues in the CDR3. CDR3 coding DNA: TGTGCCAGCAGCTTAGACCTGGGCGATTACGACCAGTACTTC. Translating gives CASSLDLGDYDQYF.

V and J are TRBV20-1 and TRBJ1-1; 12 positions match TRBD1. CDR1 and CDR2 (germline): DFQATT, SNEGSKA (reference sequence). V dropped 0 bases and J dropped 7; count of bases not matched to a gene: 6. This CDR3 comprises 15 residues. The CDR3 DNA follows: TGCAGTGCTAGAGACCCGGGACAGGGGGCGATTGAAGCTTTCTTT. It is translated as CSARDPGQGAIEAFF.

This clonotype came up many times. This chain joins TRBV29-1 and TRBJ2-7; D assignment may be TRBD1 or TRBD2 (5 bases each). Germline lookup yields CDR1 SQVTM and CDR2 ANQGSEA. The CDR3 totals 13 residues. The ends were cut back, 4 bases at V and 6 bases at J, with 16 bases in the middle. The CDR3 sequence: CSVVPRDEGEQYF. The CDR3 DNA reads TGCAGCGTTGTCCCCAGGGACGAGGGCGAGCAGTACTTC.

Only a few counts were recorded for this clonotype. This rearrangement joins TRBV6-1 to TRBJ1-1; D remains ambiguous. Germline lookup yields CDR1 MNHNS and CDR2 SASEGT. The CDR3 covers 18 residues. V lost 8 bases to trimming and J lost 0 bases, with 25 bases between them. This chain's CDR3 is CASGRSNREILMNTEAFF. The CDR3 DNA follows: TGTGCCAGCGGCCGGTCTAATAGGGAGATTTTAATGAACACTGAAGCTTTCTTT.